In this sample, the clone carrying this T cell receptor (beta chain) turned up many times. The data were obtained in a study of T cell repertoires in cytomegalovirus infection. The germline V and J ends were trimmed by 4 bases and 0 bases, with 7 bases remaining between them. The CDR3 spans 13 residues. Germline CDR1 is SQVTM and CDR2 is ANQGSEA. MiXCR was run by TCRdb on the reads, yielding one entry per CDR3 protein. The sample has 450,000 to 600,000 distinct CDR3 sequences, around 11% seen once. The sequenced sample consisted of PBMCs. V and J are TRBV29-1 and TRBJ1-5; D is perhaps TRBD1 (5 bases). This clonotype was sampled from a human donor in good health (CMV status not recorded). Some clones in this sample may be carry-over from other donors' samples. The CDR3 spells CSVGQNSNQPQHF. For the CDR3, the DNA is TGCAGCGTTGGACAGAATAGCAATCAGCCCCAGCATTTT.